Shown below are 30 T cell receptor beta chains from a single sample sequenced in a study of T-cell reconstitution after alpha-beta-depleted transplantation in children. Preparation of the TCRbeta library used unique molecular identifiers. Using its own MiXCR run on the PCR reads, TCRdb lists one record per CDR3 protein. This table holds roughly 200,000 distinct CDR3 sequences, approximately 10% found once. The specimen comprised PBMCs, sampled before TCRalphabeta/CD19-depleted stem cell transplant. These TCRs come from a child younger than two with acute myeloid leukemia, due to receive a stem cell transplant.

Ten or more counts support this clonotype. V and J are TRBV30 and TRBJ1-2; perhaps TRBD1 as D (5 bases). The length of the CDR3 is 13 residues. V was pared by 3 bases and J by 0 bases, with 8 bases between. Germline values: CDR1 GTSNPN, CDR2 SVGIG (reference sequence). CDR3 nucleotides: TGTGCCTGGAGGGGGCTTTCTAACTATGGCTACACCTTC. It translates to CAWRGLSNYGYTF.

Concerning this clonotype itself: A much bigger clone sits one base away, suggesting this may be a read error. The V and J genes are TRBV4-1 and TRBJ1-5, with unresolved D. Germline V lookup: CDR1 MGHRA, CDR2 YSYEKL. The CDR3 extends over 16 amino acids. The V and J ends lost 1 base and 3 bases respectively, with 13 bases between them. CDR3 region: CASSQGGARDNQPQHF. CDR3 in DNA: TGCGCCAGCAGCCAAGGAGGTGCACGGGACAATCAGCCCCAGCATTTT.

The table lists this clonotype with many counts. J is TRBJ2-1 and V is TRBV20-1, with D perhaps TRBD1 or TRBD2 (5 bases each). Germline CDR1 DFQATT, CDR2 SNEGSKA (reference sequence). V lost 6 bases and J lost 8, with 17 bases in between. The CDR3 consists of 13 residues. The chain's CDR3 is CSARPGPRYEQFF. CDR3 DNA: TGCAGTGCGAGGCCGGGACCTAGATATGAGCAGTTCTTC.

This clonotype was found many times. V and J are TRBV7-8 and TRBJ2-5; tentatively, D is TRBD1 (6 bases). The germline CDR1 and CDR2 sequences are SGHVS and FQNEAQ. The CDR3 spans 15 residues. V was cut by 3 bases and J by 2 bases, with 13 bases left in between. The CDR3 DNA reads TGTGCCAGCAGCTTGGGCAAGGGGGTACAAGAGACCCAGTACTTC. Its translation is CASSLGKGVQETQYF. Full variable domain (outside the CDR3, taken from reference TRBV7-8 and TRBJ2-5): GAGVSQSPRYKVAKRGQDVALRCDPISGHVSLFWYQQALGQGPEFLTYFQNEAQLDKSGLPSDRFFAERPEGSVSTLKIQRTQQEDSAVYLCASSLGKGVQETQYFGPGTRLLVL.

This clonotype was seen more than once but under ten times. The chain combines TRBV19 with TRBJ2-5; D ambiguous. V dropped 3 bases and J dropped 0 bases, with 11 bases sitting between them. Germline assignment: CDR1 LNHDA and CDR2 SQIVND (reference sequence). The CDR3 loop spans 15 amino acids. CDR3 loop: CASSMRRAYQETQYF. The CDR3 DNA follows: TGTGCCAGTAGTATGCGAAGGGCGTACCAAGAGACCCAGTACTTC.

In this sample, this clonotype turned up many times. The rearrangement uses TRBV7-2 and TRBJ1-1; D is ambiguous. Germline CDR1 SGHTA, CDR2 FQGNSA. There are 14 residues in the CDR3. V was clipped by 1 base and J by 4 bases, with 10 bases between them. CDR3 DNA sequence: TGTGCCAGCAGCTTAGGGGTTCCCAGCACTGAAGCTTTCTTT. This codes for CASSLGVPSTEAFF.

This clonotype was recorded at least ten times. The genes are TRBV20-1 and TRBJ2-3; D gene ambiguous. Germline-derived CDR1 and CDR2 are DFQATT and SNEGSKA (reference sequence). The CDR3 loop spans 13 amino acids. Trimming removed 3 bases from V and 4 bases from J, with 11 bases in between. This CDR3 reads CSARRQFSDTQYF. In DNA form, the CDR3 reads TGCAGTGCTAGGAGGCAGTTTTCAGATACGCAGTATTTT.

There are many counts of this clonotype. This rearrangement joins TRBV10-3 to TRBJ1-2; D is possibly TRBD1 (5 bases). The ends were cut back, 7 bases at V and 2 bases at J, with 8 bases in the middle. Looked up from germline, CDR1 is ENHRY and CDR2 is SYGVKD. The CDR3 sequence is 12 residues long. CDR3 residues: CAIMGDNYGYTF. DNA of the CDR3: TGTGCCATCATGGGGGACAACTATGGCTACACCTTC.

This clonotype was recorded many times. The chain employs TRBV28 and TRBJ1-5, with D possibly TRBD1 on 5 matching bases. V shed 3 bases and J shed 9 bases, with 6 bases lying between them. Germline V CDR1 and CDR2: MDHEN, SYDVKM. CDR3 length: 11 residues. The CDR3 sequence is CASSFTGPQHF. CDR3 sequence (DNA): TGTGCCAGCAGTTTCACAGGGCCCCAGCATTTT.

To note about this clonotype: A much larger clone is a single base away; this may be a read error. This sequence joins TRBV5-1 and TRBJ2-3; 10 nucleotides match TRBD1. Germline loops: CDR1 SGHRS, CDR2 YFSETQ. The CDR3 has 15 residues. V lost 1 base and J lost 4; bases outside the gene matches: 3. CDR3 loop: CASSLPGQGADTQYF. In nucleotides, the CDR3 is TGCGCCAGCAGCTTGCCCGGACAGGGGGCAGATACGCAGTATTTT.

With regard to this clonotype: This sequence may be a read error, since a much larger clone differs from it by one base. The genes are TRBV25-1 and TRBJ1-1; D perhaps matches TRBD1 (5 bases). The CDR3 contains 14 residues. Germline CDR1 and CDR2: MGHDK and SYGVNS. CDR3 bases: TGTGCCAGCAGTGATTTCAGGGTGAACACTGAAGCTTCCTTT. This encodes CASSDFRVNTEASF.

In this sample, this clonotype turned up many times. J is TRBJ1-1 and V is TRBV28, with D perhaps matching TRBD1 (6 bases). Germline CDR1 is MDHEN and CDR2 is SYDVKM. V was pared by 6 bases and J by 8 bases, with 16 bases between. CDR3 length: 13 residues. The CDR3 sequence: CASSPTSTGEAFF. In DNA, the CDR3 is TGTGCCAGCAGCCCCACCTCTACAGGGGAAGCTTTCTTT.

This clonotype came up many times. The genes are TRBV12-3 or TRBV12-4 and TRBJ1-5, with 9 bases that match TRBD1. CDR3 length: 15 residues. The V segment lost 5 bases and the J segment 7 bases; nucleotides outside the gene matches: 9. CDR3 region: CASSLGTGKSQPQHF. CDR3 in DNA: TGTGCCAGCAGTCTGGGGACAGGGAAGTCCCAGCCCCAGCATTTT.

The table lists this clonotype with many counts. This chain uses TRBV18 with TRBJ1-3; a possible D gene is TRBD1 (5 bases). The CDR3 contains 17 residues. Between the trimmed V and J ends, which lost 0 bases and 2 bases, there was a span of 14 bases. Germline V gene lookup returns CDR1 KGHSH and CDR2 LQKENI. Written as DNA, the CDR3 is TGTGCCAGCTCACCACCGGTTTACGCAGGGCCTGGAAACACCATATATTTT. Translation gives CASSPPVYAGPGNTIYF. Using reference TRBV18 and TRBJ1-3 for the parts outside the CDR3, the full variable domain is NAGVMQNPRHLVRRRGQEARLRCSPMKGHSHVYWYRQLPEEGLKFMVYLQKENIIDESGMPKERFSAEFPKEGPSILRIQQVVRGDSAAYFCASSPPVYAGPGNTIYFGEGSWLTVV.

The V and J genes are TRBV19 and TRBJ1-1, with D perhaps TRBD1 (6 bases). This CDR3 comprises 15 residues. The V end lost 3 bases, the J end lost 7 bases, and 18 bases lay between the germline ends. Germline lookup yields CDR1 LNHDA and CDR2 SQIVND (reference sequence). The CDR3, as DNA: TGTGCCAGTAGTATCGGGGCAGGGGCGGCGATTGAAGCTTTCTTT. Translating gives CASSIGAGAAIEAFF.

The rearrangement links TRBV4-2 to TRBJ2-5; a possible D gene is TRBD2 (6 bases). CDR1 and CDR2 (germline): LGHNA, YNFKEQ. The CDR3 contains 14 residues. Trimming pared 10 bases from V and 5 bases from J, leaving 20 bases between. CDR3 sequence reads: CAMSPRGGEETQYF. Here the CDR3 DNA reads TGTGCCATGAGCCCTCGGGGAGGAGAGGAGACCCAGTACTTC.

For this clonotype: The CDR3 does not close with the conserved phenylalanine or tryptophan, likely indicating a read error. The limits of the CDR3 on the DNA are not certain, so only TCRdb's listed CDR3 is given. The chain employs TRBV12-3 or TRBV12-4 and TRBJ2-7; the table's D call, TRBD1, was not checked against the DNA. The CDR3 length is 13 residues, termini included. CDR3 in amino acids: CASSLGIRGMEYL.

There are many counts of this clonotype. The chain employs TRBV5-1 and TRBJ1-6, with D hard to call. This CDR3 is 15 amino acids long. V was trimmed by 1 base and J by 5 bases, leaving 10 bases between them. Per germline, CDR1 SGHRS and CDR2 YFSETQ. CDR3 protein: CASSLTTSNNSPLHF. CDR3 DNA sequence: TGCGCCAGCAGCTTGACCACATCGAATAATTCACCCCTCCACTTT.

Many counts were recorded for this clonotype. CDR3 bases: TGTGCCAGCAGTTTAAGCGGGAAAGGAGGTGGGGAGACCCAGTACTTC. The encoded protein is CASSLSGKGGGETQYF. The chain recombines TRBV12-3 or TRBV12-4 with TRBJ2-5; 7 bases align to TRBD2. The CDR3 consists of 16 residues. J gave up 5 bases and V 2 bases, and 11 bases lay outside the gene matches.

The rearrangement uses TRBV7-6 and TRBJ2-5; D is ambiguous. V lost 8 bases and J lost 5, with 12 bases in between. This CDR3 has 12 amino acids. The germline V gene has CDR1 SGHVS and CDR2 FNYEAQ. The CDR3 region is CASRRFRETQYF. CDR3 nucleotide sequence: TGTGCCAGCCGACGTTTTAGGGAGACCCAGTACTTC.

This clonotype was observed at least ten times. The chain joins TRBV29-1 to TRBJ2-1, with TRBD1 identical over 7 bases. With 4 bases clipped from V and 4 bases from J, the junction kept 4 bases outside the gene matches. Germline CDR1 SQVTM, CDR2 ANQGSEA. The CDR3 has 13 amino acids. The CDR3 DNA is TGCAGCGTTGGGGCACAGGGGTACAATGAGCAGTTCTTC. This gives the protein CSVGAQGYNEQFF.

This clonotype has a handful of counts. The gene calls are TRBV19 and TRBJ2-3, with TRBD2 as a possible D gene (6 bases). The germline V and J ends were trimmed by 1 base and 2 bases, with 7 bases remaining between them. Germline values: CDR1 LNHDA, CDR2 SQIVND (reference sequence). The CDR3 sequence is 14 residues long. The CDR3 coding sequence is TGTGCCAGTAGTATAGCGGGAGCCACAGATACGCAGTATTTT. Protein product: CASSIAGATDTQYF.

Worth noting for this clonotype: This may be a read error, as it is one base from a much larger clone. This sequence joins TRBV6-1 and TRBJ2-3; D remains ambiguous. The CDR3 length is 16 residues. Germline CDR1 and CDR2: MNHNS and SASEGT. The CDR3 coding sequence is TGTGCCAGCTCTCGGTATTCGGCCTATGAGGCAGATATGCAGTATTTT. Translating gives CASSRYSAYEADMQYF.

Concerning this clonotype: This may be a read error, as it is one base from a much larger clone. This chain uses TRBV18 with TRBJ2-7; D remains ambiguous. The CDR3 is 13 residues long. Germline CDR1 is KGHSH and CDR2 is LQKENI. CDR3 DNA: TGTGCCAGCGCACCAACGCAGAGCTACGAGCAGTACTTC. It specifies CASAPTQSYEQYF. The whole variable domain, filled in from reference TRBV18 and TRBJ2-7, reads NAGVMQNPRHLVRRRGQEARLRCSPMKGHSHVYWYRQLPEEGLKFMVYLQKENIIDESGMPKERFSAEFPKEGPSILRIQQVVRGDSAAYFCASAPTQSYEQYFGPGTRLTVT.

This clonotype is a singleton in its sample. Sequence at one end of the junction differs from germline and may be a read error. This rearrangement joins TRBV19 to TRBJ2-7; 7 bases agree with TRBD1. Germline assignment: CDR1 LNHDA and CDR2 SQIVND (reference sequence). There are 13 residues in the CDR3. CDR3 amino acids: CTSSANRGYEQYF. The CDR3 DNA is TGTACCAGTAGCGCAAACAGGGGTTACGAGCAGTACTTC. The full variable domain, rest sourced from reference TRBV19 and TRBJ2-7, is DGGITQSPKYLFRKEGQNVTLSCEQNLNHDAMYWYRQDPGQGLRLIYYSQIVNDFQKGDIAEGYSVSREKKESFPLTVTSAQKNPTAFYLCTSSANRGYEQYFGPGTRLTVT.

There are many counts of this clonotype. The CDR3 reads CASSPQGPLSGNTIYF. CDR3 nucleotides: TGTGCCAGCAGCCCACAAGGGCCCCTCTCTGGAAACACCATATATTTT. The chain is built from TRBV3-1 and TRBJ1-3, with D uncertain. CDR1 is LGHDT, CDR2 YNNKEL, per germline (reference sequence). Trimming took 4 bases from V and 0 from J, leaving 13 bases between them. This CDR3 comprises 16 residues.

The CDR3 reads CSARPPWGREGSPYEQYF. As DNA, the CDR3 is TGCAGTGCTAGACCCCCTTGGGGGCGGGAGGGCAGCCCCTACGAGCAGTACTTC. The gene calls are TRBV20-1 and TRBJ2-7; 9 nucleotides line up with TRBD2. Germline CDR1 is DFQATT and CDR2 is SNEGSKA (reference sequence). The CDR3 totals 18 residues. V dropped 2 bases and J dropped 2; count of bases not matched to a gene: 16.

This clonotype was detected ten times or more. The chain employs TRBV6-8 and TRBJ2-3, with 10 bases fitting TRBD2. Per germline, CDR1 MNHGY and CDR2 SAAAGT. V lost 7 bases to trimming and J lost 0 bases; unmatched junction nucleotides: 10. The CDR3 loop spans 17 amino acids. For the CDR3, the DNA is TGTGCCAGCATTAGGAGCGGGAGGGCCCCCAGCACAGATACGCAGTATTTT. Protein product: CASIRSGRAPSTDTQYF.

This clonotype showed up just a few times. The rearrangement joins TRBV11-2 to TRBJ2-3; D tentatively fits TRBD1 or TRBD2 (5 bases each). CDR3 length equals 15 residues. Trimming left V 1 base short and J 4 bases short, with 12 bases between. In germline, CDR1 is SGHAT, CDR2 FQNNGV. The CDR3 sequence is CASSLGGPGADTQYF. CDR3 in DNA: TGTGCCAGCAGCTTAGGGGGCCCCGGGGCAGATACGCAGTATTTT.

This clonotype was found many times. J is TRBJ2-3 and V is TRBV20-1, with 9 positions matching TRBD2. Germline V gives CDR1 DFQATT, CDR2 SNEGSKA (reference sequence). The trim removed 3 bases at V and 5 bases at J, leaving 3 bases unmatched. The CDR3 is 13 amino acids. CDR3 in amino acids: CSARGRGGDTQYF. Here the CDR3 DNA reads TGCAGTGCTAGGGGGCGGGGGGGAGATACGCAGTATTTT.